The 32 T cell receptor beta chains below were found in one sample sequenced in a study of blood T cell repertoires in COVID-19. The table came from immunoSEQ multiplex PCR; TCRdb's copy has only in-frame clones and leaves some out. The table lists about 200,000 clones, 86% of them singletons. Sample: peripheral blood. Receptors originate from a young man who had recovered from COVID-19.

The CDR3 region is CATSWTGFAEAFF. CDR3 bases: TGTGCCACCAGCTGGACAGGGTTCGCTGAAGCTTTCTTT. V and J are TRBV15 and TRBJ1-1; TRBD1 agrees at 8 bases. The germline gives CDR1 LNHNV, CDR2 YYDKDF (reference sequence). The length of the CDR3 is 13 residues. Trimming removed 5 bases from V and 6 bases from J; junction bases left unmatched: 5.

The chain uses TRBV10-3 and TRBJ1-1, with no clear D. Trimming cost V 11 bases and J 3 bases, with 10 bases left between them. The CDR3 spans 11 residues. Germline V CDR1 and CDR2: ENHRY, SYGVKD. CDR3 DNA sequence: TGTGCCGCCGCATACTACACTGAAGCTTTCTTT. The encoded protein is CAAAYYTEAFF.

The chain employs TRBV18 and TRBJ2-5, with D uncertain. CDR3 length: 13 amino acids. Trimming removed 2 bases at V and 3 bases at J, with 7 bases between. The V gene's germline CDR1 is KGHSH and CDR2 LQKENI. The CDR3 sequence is CASSPKAEETQYF. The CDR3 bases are TGTGCCAGCTCACCAAAAGCTGAAGAGACCCAGTACTTC.

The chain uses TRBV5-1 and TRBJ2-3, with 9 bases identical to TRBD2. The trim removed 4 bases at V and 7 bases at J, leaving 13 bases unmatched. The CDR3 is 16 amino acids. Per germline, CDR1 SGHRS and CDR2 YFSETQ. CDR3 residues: CASSDGMTSGLHTQYF. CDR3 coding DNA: TGCGCCAGCAGCGATGGAATGACTAGCGGCCTCCATACGCAGTATTTT. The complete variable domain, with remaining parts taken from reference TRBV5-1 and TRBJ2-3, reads KAGVTQTPRYLIKTRGQQVTLSCSPISGHRSVSWYQQTPGQGLQFLFEYFSETQRNKGNFPGRFSGRQFSNSRSEMNVSTLELGDSALYLCASSDGMTSGLHTQYFGPGTRLTVL.

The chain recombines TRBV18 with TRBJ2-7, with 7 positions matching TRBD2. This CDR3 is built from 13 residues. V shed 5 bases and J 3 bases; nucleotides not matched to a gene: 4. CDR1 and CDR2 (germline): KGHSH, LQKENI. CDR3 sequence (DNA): TGTGCCAGCTCAACGACGGGGGGCTACGAGCAGTACTTC. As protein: CASSTTGGYEQYF.

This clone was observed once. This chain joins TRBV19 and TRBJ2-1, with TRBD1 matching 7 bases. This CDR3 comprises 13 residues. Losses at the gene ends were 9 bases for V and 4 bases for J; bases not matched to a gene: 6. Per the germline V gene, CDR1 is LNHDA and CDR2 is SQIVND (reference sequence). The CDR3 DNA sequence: TGTGCCAGCTCGGGGACAGCTTACAATGAGCAGTTCTTC. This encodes CASSGTAYNEQFF.

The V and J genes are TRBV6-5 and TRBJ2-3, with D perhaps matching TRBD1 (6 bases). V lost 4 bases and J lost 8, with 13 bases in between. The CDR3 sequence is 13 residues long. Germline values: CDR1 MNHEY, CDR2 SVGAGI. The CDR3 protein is CASSFPGQRTQYF. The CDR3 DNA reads TGTGCCAGCAGTTTCCCCGGACAGCGTACGCAGTATTTT.

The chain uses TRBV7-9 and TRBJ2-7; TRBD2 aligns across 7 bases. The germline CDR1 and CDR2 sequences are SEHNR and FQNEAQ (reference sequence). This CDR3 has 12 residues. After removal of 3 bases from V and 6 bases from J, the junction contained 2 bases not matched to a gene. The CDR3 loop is CASSFWGGEQYF. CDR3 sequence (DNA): TGTGCCAGCAGCTTCTGGGGGGGCGAGCAGTACTTC.

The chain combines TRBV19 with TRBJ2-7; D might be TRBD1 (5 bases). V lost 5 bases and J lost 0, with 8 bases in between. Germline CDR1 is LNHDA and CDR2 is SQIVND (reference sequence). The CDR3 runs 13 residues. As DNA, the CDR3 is TGTGCCAGTAGTCTGCAGGGCTCCTACGAGCAGTACTTC. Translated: CASSLQGSYEQYF.

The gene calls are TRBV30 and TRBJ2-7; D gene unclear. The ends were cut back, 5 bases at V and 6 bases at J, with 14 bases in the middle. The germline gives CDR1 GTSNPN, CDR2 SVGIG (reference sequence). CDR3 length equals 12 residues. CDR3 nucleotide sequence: TGTGCCTGGGCGACCGAGGTTAGCGAGCAGTACTTC. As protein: CAWATEVSEQYF.

CDR3 in amino acids: CASSVDRVGYTF. CDR3 bases: TGTGCCAGCAGCGTCGACAGGGTTGGCTACACCTTC. V gene TRBV7-2 combines with J gene TRBJ1-2, with 7 positions matching TRBD1. In germline, CDR1 is SGHTA, CDR2 FQGNSA. The J segment lost 7 bases and the V segment lost 5 bases, leaving 4 bases of the junction unmatched. There are 12 residues in the CDR3.

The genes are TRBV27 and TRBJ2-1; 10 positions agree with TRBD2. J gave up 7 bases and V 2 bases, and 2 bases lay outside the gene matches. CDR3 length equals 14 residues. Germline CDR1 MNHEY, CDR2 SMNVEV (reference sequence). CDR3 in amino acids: CASSLQRGGNEQFF. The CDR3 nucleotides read TGTGCCAGCAGTTTACAGCGGGGGGGTAATGAGCAGTTCTTC.

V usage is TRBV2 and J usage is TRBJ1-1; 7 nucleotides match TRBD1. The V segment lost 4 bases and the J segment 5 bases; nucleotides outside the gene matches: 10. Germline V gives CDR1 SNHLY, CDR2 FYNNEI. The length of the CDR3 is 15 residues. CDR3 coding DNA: TGTGCCAGCAGTGTCCCAGGGGGGCGCGGGACTGAAGCTTTCTTT. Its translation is CASSVPGGRGTEAFF.

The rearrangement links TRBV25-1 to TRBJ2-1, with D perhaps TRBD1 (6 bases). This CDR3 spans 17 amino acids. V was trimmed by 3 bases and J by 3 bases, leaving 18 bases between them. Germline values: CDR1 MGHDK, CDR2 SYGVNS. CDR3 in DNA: TGTGCCAGCAGTGACCTTGGGGTGGGACACCTCTACAATGAGCAGTTCTTC. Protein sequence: CASSDLGVGHLYNEQFF.

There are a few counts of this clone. The CDR3 DNA is TGCGCCAGCAGCTTTACCGGAGCTGAGCAGTACTTC. This gives the protein CASSFTGAEQYF. The rearrangement links TRBV5-1 to TRBJ2-7; no definite D call. Germline V gene data show CDR1 as SGHRS and CDR2 as YFSETQ. This CDR3 contains 12 residues. Trimming took 2 bases from V and 7 from J, leaving 10 bases between them.

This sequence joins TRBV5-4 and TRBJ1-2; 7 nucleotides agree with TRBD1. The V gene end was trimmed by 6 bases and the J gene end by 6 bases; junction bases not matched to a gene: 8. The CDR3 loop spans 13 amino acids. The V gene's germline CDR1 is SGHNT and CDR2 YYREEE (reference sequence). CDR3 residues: CASTGQANNGYTF. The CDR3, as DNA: TGTGCCAGCACCGGACAGGCGAATAATGGCTACACCTTC. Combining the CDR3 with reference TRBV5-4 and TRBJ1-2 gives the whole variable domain ETGVTQSPTHLIKTRGQQVTLRCSSQSGHNTVSWYQQALGQGPQFIFQYYREEENGRGNFPPRFSGLQFPNYSSELNVNALELDDSALYLCASTGQANNGYTFGSGTRLTVV.

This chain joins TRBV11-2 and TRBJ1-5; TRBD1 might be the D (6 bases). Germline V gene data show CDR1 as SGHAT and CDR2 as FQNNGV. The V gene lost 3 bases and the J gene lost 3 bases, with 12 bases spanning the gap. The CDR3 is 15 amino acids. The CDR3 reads CASSFSGQPNQPQHF. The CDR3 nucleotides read TGTGCCAGCAGCTTCTCAGGACAGCCCAATCAGCCCCAGCATTTT.

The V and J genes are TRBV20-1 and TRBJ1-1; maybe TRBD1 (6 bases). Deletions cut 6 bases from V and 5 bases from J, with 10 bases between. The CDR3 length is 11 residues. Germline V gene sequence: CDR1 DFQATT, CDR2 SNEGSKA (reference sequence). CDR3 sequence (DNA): TGCAGTGCGCCAGGGGATACTGAAGCTTTCTTT. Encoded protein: CSAPGDTEAFF.

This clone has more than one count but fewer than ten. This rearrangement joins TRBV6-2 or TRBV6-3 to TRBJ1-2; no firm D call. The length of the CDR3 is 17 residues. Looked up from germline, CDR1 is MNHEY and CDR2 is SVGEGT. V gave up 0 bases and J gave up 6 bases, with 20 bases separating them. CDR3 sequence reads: CASSYSVTGRYFHGYTF. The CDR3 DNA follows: TGTGCCAGCAGTTACTCGGTGACTGGAAGGTACTTTCATGGCTACACCTTC.

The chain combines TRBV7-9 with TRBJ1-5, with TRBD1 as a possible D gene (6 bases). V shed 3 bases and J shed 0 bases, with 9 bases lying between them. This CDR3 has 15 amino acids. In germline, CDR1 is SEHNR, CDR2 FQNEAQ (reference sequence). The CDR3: CASSFEDSSNQPQHF. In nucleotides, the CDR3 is TGTGCCAGCAGCTTTGAGGACAGTAGCAATCAGCCCCAGCATTTT. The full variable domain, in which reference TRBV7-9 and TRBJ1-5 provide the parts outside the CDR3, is DTGVSQNPRHKITKRGQNVTFRCDPISEHNRLYWYRQTLGQGPEFLTYFQNEAQLEKSRLLSDRFSAERPKGSFSTLEIQRTEQGDSAMYLCASSFEDSSNQPQHFGDGTRLSIL.

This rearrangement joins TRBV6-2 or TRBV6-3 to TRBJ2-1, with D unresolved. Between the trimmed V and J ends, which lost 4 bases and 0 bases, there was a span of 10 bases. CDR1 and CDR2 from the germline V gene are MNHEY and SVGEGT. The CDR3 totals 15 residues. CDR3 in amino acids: CASSFAGSSYNEQFF. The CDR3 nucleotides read TGTGCCAGCAGTTTCGCAGGCAGCTCCTACAATGAGCAGTTCTTC.

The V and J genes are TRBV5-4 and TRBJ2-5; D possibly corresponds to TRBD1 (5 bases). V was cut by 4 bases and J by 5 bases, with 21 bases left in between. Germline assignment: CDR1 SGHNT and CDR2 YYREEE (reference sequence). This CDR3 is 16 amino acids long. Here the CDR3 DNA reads TGTGCCAGCAGCCCTTTAGGGGTGGGTAATGAGGAGACCCAGTACTTC. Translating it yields CASSPLGVGNEETQYF.

Here the CDR3 reads CASSYGAGSSYNEQFF. In DNA form, the CDR3 reads TGTGCCAGCAGTTACGGCGCGGGGAGCTCCTACAATGAGCAGTTCTTC. The V gene is TRBV6-2 or TRBV6-3, the J gene TRBJ2-1; D perhaps matches TRBD2 (6 bases). From germline, CDR1 is MNHEY and CDR2 SVGEGT. V was shortened by 2 bases and J by 0 bases, with 11 bases between the two germline ends. The CDR3 length is 16 residues.

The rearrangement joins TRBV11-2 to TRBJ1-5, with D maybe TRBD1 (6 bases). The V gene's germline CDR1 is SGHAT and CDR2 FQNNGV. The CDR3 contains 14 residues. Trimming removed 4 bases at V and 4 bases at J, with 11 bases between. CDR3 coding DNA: TGTGCCAGCAGCTCCACAGGGTATAATCAGCCCCAGCATTTT. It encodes CASSSTGYNQPQHF.

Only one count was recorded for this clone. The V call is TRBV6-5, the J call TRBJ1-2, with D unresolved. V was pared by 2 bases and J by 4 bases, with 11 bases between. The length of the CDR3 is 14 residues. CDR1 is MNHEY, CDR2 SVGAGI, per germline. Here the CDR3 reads CASSYALGLYGYTF. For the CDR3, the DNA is TGTGCCAGCAGTTACGCTCTCGGACTCTATGGCTACACCTTC.

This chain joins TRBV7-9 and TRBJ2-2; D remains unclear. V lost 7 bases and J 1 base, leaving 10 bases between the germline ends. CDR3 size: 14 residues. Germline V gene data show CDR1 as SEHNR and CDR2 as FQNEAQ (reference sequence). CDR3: CASKEVENTGELFF. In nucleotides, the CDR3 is TGTGCCAGCAAAGAGGTGGAGAACACCGGGGAGCTGTTTTTT.

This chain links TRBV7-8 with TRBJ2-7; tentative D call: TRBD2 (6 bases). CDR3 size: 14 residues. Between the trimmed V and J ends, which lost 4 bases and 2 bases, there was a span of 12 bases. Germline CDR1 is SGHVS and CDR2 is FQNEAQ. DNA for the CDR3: TGTGCCAGCAGCTGGGGGGTACAGGCCTACGAGCAGTACTTC. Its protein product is CASSWGVQAYEQYF.

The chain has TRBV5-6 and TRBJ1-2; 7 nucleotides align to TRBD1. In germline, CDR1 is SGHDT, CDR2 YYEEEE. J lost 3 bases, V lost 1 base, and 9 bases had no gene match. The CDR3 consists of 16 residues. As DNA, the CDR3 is TGTGCCAGCAGCTTGTCGATCGAGGGGGCTTACTATGGCTACACCTTC. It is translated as CASSLSIEGAYYGYTF. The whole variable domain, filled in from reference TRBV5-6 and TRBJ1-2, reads DAGVTQSPTHLIKTRGQQVTLRCSPKSGHDTVSWYQQALGQGPQFIFQYYEEEERQRGNFPDRFSGHQFPNYSSELNVNALLLGDSALYLCASSLSIEGAYYGYTFGSGTRLTVV.

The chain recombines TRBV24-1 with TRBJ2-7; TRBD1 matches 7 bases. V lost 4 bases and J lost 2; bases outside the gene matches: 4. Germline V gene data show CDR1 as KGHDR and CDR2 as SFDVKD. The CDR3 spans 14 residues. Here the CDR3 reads CATSDWDSTYEQYF. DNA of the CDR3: TGTGCCACCAGTGACTGGGACAGCACCTACGAGCAGTACTTC.

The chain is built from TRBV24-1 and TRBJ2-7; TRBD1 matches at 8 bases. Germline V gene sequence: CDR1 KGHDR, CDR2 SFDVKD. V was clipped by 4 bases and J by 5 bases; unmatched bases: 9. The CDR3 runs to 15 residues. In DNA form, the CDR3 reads TGTGCCACCAGTGAAACCGGACAGGGTCAGCACGAGCAGTACTTC. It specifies CATSETGQGQHEQYF.

The CDR3 here is CAGGSVSNSPLHF. The CDR3 DNA is TGTGCCGGAGGGAGCGTATCCAATTCACCCCTCCACTTT. V gene TRBV6-5 combines with J gene TRBJ1-6; D not resolved. The V gene's germline CDR1 is MNHEY and CDR2 SVGAGI. This CDR3 spans 13 amino acids. V was shortened by 11 bases and J by 7 bases, with 15 bases between the two germline ends.

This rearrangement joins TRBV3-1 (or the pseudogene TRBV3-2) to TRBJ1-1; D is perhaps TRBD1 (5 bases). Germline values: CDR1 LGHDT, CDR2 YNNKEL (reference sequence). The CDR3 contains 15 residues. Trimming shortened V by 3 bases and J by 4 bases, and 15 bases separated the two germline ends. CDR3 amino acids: CASSQGPGGFTEAFF. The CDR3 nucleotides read TGTGCCAGCAGCCAGGGCCCTGGGGGGTTCACTGAAGCTTTCTTT.